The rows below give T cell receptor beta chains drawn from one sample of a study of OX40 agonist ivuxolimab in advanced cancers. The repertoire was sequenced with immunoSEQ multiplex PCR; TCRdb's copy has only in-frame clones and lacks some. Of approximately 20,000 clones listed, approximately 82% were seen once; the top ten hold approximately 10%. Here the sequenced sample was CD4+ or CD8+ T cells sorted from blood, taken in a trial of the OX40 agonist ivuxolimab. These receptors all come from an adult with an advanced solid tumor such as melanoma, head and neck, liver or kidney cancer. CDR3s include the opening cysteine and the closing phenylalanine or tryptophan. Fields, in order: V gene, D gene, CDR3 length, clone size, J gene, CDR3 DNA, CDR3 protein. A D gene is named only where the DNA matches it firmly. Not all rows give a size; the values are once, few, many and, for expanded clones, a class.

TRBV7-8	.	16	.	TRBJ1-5	TGTGCCAGCAGCTTACTCGGAGGGGGTCGGAATCAGCCCCAGCATTTT	CASSLLGGGRNQPQHF
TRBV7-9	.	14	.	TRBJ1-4	TGTGCCAGCAGTCCCCGGACAACTAATGAAAAACTGTTTTTT	CASSPRTTNEKLFF
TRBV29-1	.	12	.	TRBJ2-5	TGCAGCGTGGAGGAAAGGTGGGAGACCCAGTACTTC	CSVEERWETQYF
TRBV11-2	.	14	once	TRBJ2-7	TGTGCCAGCAGCATACACGGACTACCCTACGAGCAGTACTTC	CASSIHGLPYEQYF
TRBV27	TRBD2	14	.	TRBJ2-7	TGTGCCAGCAGTCCTAGCGGGAGATGGTACGAGCAGTACTTC	CASSPSGRWYEQYF
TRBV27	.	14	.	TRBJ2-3	TGTGCCAGCAGTCCGCCACCCCTTACAGATACGCAGTATTTT	CASSPPPLTDTQYF
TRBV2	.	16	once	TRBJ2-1	TGTGCCAGCAGTGAAGCGCCCGGGCTAACCTACAATGAGCAGTTCTTC	CASSEAPGLTYNEQFF
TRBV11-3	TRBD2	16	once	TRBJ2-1	TGTGCCAGCAGCCCCCGGACTAGCGGGAGTATCAATGAGCAGTTCTTC	CASSPRTSGSINEQFF
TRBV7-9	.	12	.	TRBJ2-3	TGTGCCAGCAGGGTCGACACAGATACGCAGTATTTT	CASRVDTDTQYF
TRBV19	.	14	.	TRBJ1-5	TGTGCCAGTAGTGAGACAGTGAGCAATCAGCCCCAGCATTTT	CASSETVSNQPQHF
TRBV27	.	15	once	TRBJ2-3	TGTGCCAGCAGTGCCTTAGCGGTCAGCACAGATACGCAGTATTTT	CASSALAVSTDTQYF
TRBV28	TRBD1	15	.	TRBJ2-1	TGTGCCAGCACCTTCCTACAGGGGGTCGGCAATGAGCAGTTCTTC	CASTFLQGVGNEQFF
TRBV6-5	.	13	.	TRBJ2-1	TGTGCCAGCAGTTACTCGTTAGGGGAAGGCGAGTTCTTC	CASSYSLGEGEFF
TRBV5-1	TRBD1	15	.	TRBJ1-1	TGCGCCAGCAGCTGGAGGGGGCGGGGGAACACTGAAGCTTTCTTT	CASSWRGRGNTEAFF
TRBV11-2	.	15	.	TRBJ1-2	TGTGCCAGCAGCTTAGACGTGGGATTACGCTATGGCTACACCTTC	CASSLDVGLRYGYTF
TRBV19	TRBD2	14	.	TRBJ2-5	TGTGCCAGTAGCAGCGGGAGAAGGCAAGAGACCCAGTACTTC	CASSSGRRQETQYF
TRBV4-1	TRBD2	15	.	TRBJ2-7	TGCGCCAGTACCCCGGGACCTCGGGGGGGCTACGAGCAGTACTTC	CASTPGPRGGYEQYF
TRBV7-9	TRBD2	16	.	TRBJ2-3	TGTGCCAGCAGTCCGGCTAGCGGAGAGGTCACAGATACGCAGTATTTT	CASSPASGEVTDTQYF
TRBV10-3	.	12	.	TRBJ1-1	TGTGCCATCAGTTGGAAGGGTACTGAAGCTTTCTTT	CAISWKGTEAFF
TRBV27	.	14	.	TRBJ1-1	TGTGCCAGCATGTTAGTAGGGGAGGCCACTGAAGCTTTCTTT	CASMLVGEATEAFF
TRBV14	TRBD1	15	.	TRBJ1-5	TGTGCCAGCAGCCATGGGACAGGTTTTAATCAGCCCCAGCATTTT	CASSHGTGFNQPQHF
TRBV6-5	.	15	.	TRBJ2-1	TGTGCCAGCAGTTGGCGGTTAAACTCCTACAATGAGCAGTTCTTC	CASSWRLNSYNEQFF
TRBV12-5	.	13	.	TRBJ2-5	TGTGCTAGTGGCCGAGAAGAGGAAGAGACCCAGTACTTC	CASGREEEETQYF
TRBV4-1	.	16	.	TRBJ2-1	TGCGCCAGCAGCCAAGATGGCGGGCCTTCCTACAATGAGCAGTTCTTC	CASSQDGGPSYNEQFF
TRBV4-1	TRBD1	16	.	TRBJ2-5	TGCGCCAGCAGCCAAGATCCCGGGACAGGGGCAGAGACCCAGTACTTC	CASSQDPGTGAETQYF
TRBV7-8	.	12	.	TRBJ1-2	TGTGCCAGCAGAACAAAAGGGGTTGGCTACACCTTC	CASRTKGVGYTF
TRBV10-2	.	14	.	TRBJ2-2	TGCGCCAGCAGTGAGCGAGGGAACACCGGGGAGCTGTTTTTT	CASSERGNTGELFF
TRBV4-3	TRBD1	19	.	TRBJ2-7	TGCGCCAGCAGCCAAGACCCCGCCCCGGACAGGTGGGGTGTCTACGAGCAGTACTTC	CASSQDPAPDRWGVYEQYF
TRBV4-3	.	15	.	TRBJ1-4	TGCGCCAGCAGCCAAGATGGGTGGGCTAATGAAAAACTGTTTTTT	CASSQDGWANEKLFF
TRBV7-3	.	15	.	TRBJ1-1	TGTGCCAGCAGCTTGATAGGGGGGCGAAGGACTGAAGCTTTCTTT	CASSLIGGRRTEAFF
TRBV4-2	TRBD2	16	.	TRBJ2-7	TGTGCCAGCAGCCAAGGGGTTAGCGGGAGGGCCCGCGAGCAGTACTTC	CASSQGVSGRAREQYF
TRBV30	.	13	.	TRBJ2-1	TGTGCCCGCCGACTGTACTCGGACAATGAGCAGTTCTTC	CARRLYSDNEQFF
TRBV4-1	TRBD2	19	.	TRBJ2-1	TGCGCCAGCAGCCAAGTCTCACGGGGACTAGCGGGAGCTTACAATGAGCAGTTCTTC	CASSQVSRGLAGAYNEQFF
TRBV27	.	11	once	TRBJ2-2	TGTGCCAGCAGTTTCGCCGGGGAGCTGTTTTTT	CASSFAGELFF
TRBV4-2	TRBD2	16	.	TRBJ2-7	TGTGCCAGCAGCCTACTGACTAGCGGAGGCCCCTACGAGCAGTACTTC	CASSLLTSGGPYEQYF
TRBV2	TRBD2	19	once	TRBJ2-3	TGTGCCAGAAGTTCCGGGACTAGCGAAACTGCGGGTAGCACAGATACGCAGTATTTT	CARSSGTSETAGSTDTQYF
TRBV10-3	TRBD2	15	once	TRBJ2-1	TGTGCCATCAGTGAGTTCTCTAGCGGGGACAATGAGCAGTTCTTC	CAISEFSSGDNEQFF
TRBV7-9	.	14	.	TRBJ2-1	TGTGCCAGCAGCTTAGACTACTCCTACAATGAGCAGTTCTTC	CASSLDYSYNEQFF
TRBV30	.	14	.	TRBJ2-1	TGTGCCTCCGATCGGGGGGCAAACTACAATGAGCAGTTCTTC	CASDRGANYNEQFF
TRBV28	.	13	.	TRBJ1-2	TGTGCCAGCAGCCATCTGGGTTATTATGGCTACACCTTC	CASSHLGYYGYTF
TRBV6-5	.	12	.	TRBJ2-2	TGTGCCAGCACCCGGAACACCGGGGAGCTGTTTTTT	CASTRNTGELFF
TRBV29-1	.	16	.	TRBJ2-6	TGCAGCGTTGAACAGGGTGGGGCAAGTGGGGCCAACGTCCTGACTTTC	CSVEQGGASGANVLTF
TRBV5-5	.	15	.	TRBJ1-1	TGTGCCAGCAGCCTGGATTTTGTGGGGAACACTGAAGCTTTCTTT	CASSLDFVGNTEAFF
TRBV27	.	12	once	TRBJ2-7	TGTGCCAGCAGTCCCGGCGGCTACGAGCAGTACTTC	CASSPGGYEQYF
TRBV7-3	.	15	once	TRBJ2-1	TGTGCCAGCAGCTTAAAGACTAGCTCCTACAATGAGCAGTTCTTC	CASSLKTSSYNEQFF
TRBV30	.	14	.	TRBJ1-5	TGTGCCTGGAGTCGAGCAACAGGGAATCAGCCCCAGCATTTT	CAWSRATGNQPQHF
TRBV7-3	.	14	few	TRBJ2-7	TGTGCCAGCGCCCCGGCCGCGGGGAACTACGAGCAGTACTTC	CASAPAAGNYEQYF
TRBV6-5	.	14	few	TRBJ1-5	TGTGCCAGCAGCCGTCCCGGAGAGGATCAGCCCCAGCATTTT	CASSRPGEDQPQHF
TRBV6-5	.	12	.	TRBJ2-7	TGTGCCAGCAGTTATGTTTCCTACGAGCAGTACTTC	CASSYVSYEQYF
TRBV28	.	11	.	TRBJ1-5	TGTGCCAGCAGTCTGGACCTCCTACAGCATTTT	CASSLDLLQHF
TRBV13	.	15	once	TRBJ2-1	TGTGCCAGCAGCTCAAACAGGGGAGGAGGTCATGAGCAGTTCTTC	CASSSNRGGGHEQFF